The 27 T cell receptor beta chains below come from one sample, sequenced in a study of T cell repertoires in cytomegalovirus infection. MiXCR, run by TCRdb on the reads, gives a single entry per CDR3 protein. The table includes more than 150,000 distinct CDR3 sequences, approximately 19% detected once. Sample: PBMCs. The receptors were sampled from a human donor in good health (CMV status not recorded). Some clones in this sample may be carry-over from other donors' samples.

The sample holds many counts of this clonotype. The V gene is TRBV7-3, the J gene TRBJ2-3; TRBD1 is a possible D gene (7 bases). The germline V gene has CDR1 SGHTA and CDR2 FQGTGA. The CDR3 covers 16 residues. The V end was cut by 0 bases, the J end by 6 bases, with 16 bases between. The chain's CDR3 is CASSLTPSPGGDTQYF. CDR3 DNA sequence: TGTGCCAGCAGCTTAACCCCCAGCCCAGGGGGGGATACGCAGTATTTT.

This clonotype turned up a few times. The rearrangement joins TRBV11-2 to TRBJ2-1; D remains unclear. Trimming pared 6 bases from V and 10 bases from J, leaving 13 bases between. The germline gives CDR1 SGHAT, CDR2 FQNNGV. This CDR3 contains 12 residues. The CDR3 protein is CASSFNFREQFF. The CDR3 region has the DNA TGTGCCAGCAGTTTCAACTTTCGGGAGCAGTTCTTC. Together with reference TRBV11-2 and TRBJ2-1, the CDR3 gives the full variable domain: EAGVAQSPRYKIIEKRQSVAFWCNPISGHATLYWYQQILGQGPKLLIQFQNNGVVDDSQLPKDRFSAERLKGVDSTLKIQPAKLEDSAVYLCASSFNFREQFFGPGTRLTVL.

The table lists this clonotype with a few counts. The CDR3 loop is CASSLDPPDTEAFF. CDR3 in DNA: TGTGCCAGCAGCCTGGACCCTCCGGACACTGAAGCTTTCTTT. The chain recombines TRBV11-1 with TRBJ1-1; D remains ambiguous. Trimming removed 5 bases from V and 3 bases from J, with 13 bases in between. Germline V gene sequence: CDR1 SGHAT, CDR2 FQDESV (reference sequence). The length of the CDR3 is 14 residues.

This sequence joins TRBV7-8 and TRBJ2-1; D is undetermined. This CDR3 is built from 13 residues. The V and J ends lost 1 base and 5 bases respectively, with 6 bases between them. CDR1 and CDR2 (germline): SGHVS, FQNEAQ. CDR3 residues: CASSLGRHNEQFF. In nucleotides, the CDR3 is TGTGCCAGCAGCTTAGGAAGGCACAATGAGCAGTTCTTC.

This clonotype was observed at least ten times. The chain is built from TRBV5-1 and TRBJ2-1, with 12 bases lining up with TRBD2. V lost 4 bases and J lost 3; bases outside the gene matches: 11. The CDR3 is made up of 18 amino acids. CDR1 and CDR2 (germline): SGHRS, YFSETQ. The CDR3 loop is CASSSGLAGLSGYNEQFF. The CDR3 DNA reads TGCGCCAGCAGCAGTGGACTAGCGGGGCTTTCCGGCTACAATGAGCAGTTCTTC.

The chain carries TRBV7-3 and TRBJ1-1; maybe TRBD1 (5 bases). V was cut by 4 bases and J by 6 bases, with 12 bases left in between. Germline V gene data show CDR1 as SGHTA and CDR2 as FQGTGA. The length of the CDR3 is 13 residues. CDR3 in DNA: TGTGCCAGCAGCTACAGGAGGACGTCTGAAGCTTTCTTT. It is translated as CASSYRRTSEAFF.

This clonotype has only a few counts. The chain is built from TRBV7-6 and TRBJ2-5; perhaps TRBD2 as D (5 bases). Trimming removed 5 bases at V and 5 bases at J, with 18 bases between. This CDR3 is 15 amino acids long. CDR1 SGHVS and CDR2 FNYEAQ come from the germline V gene. CDR3 in DNA: TGTGCCAGCAGCACGTTCCTGGGAGACGGGGAGACCCAGTACTTC. Translated, it gives CASSTFLGDGETQYF.

This clonotype was observed a handful of times. CDR3 in amino acids: CASSPPGFSYEQYF. The DNA for the CDR3 is TGTGCCAGCTCACCGCCGGGGTTCTCCTACGAGCAGTACTTC. The chain joins TRBV18 to TRBJ2-7; D perhaps matches TRBD2 (5 bases). V lost 3 bases and J lost 0, with 9 bases in between. The CDR3 is 14 amino acids. Germline V lookup: CDR1 KGHSH, CDR2 LQKENI.

This clonotype was detected only a few times. The chain recombines TRBV20-1 with TRBJ2-7; D gene unclear. Trimming removed 6 bases at V and 2 bases at J, with 8 bases between. The CDR3 consists of 11 residues. Germline V gene sequence: CDR1 DFQATT, CDR2 SNEGSKA (reference sequence). The chain's CDR3 is CSAGRTYEQYF. In nucleotides, the CDR3 is TGCAGTGCCGGCAGGACCTACGAGCAGTACTTC.

A few counts support this clonotype. The chain links TRBV2 to TRBJ2-5, with D possibly TRBD2 on 7 matching bases. Germline CDR1 reads SNHLY; CDR2 reads FYNNEI. CDR3 size: 12 residues. V shed 7 bases and J shed 5 bases, with 11 bases lying between them. CDR3 nucleotide sequence: TGTGCCAGCAAGAAGGGGGGGGAGACCCAGTACTTC. It yields the protein CASKKGGETQYF.

There are many counts of this clonotype. This chain connects TRBV19 to TRBJ1-1, with D possibly being TRBD1 (6 bases). This CDR3 contains 13 residues. Trimming pared 6 bases from V and 6 bases from J, leaving 14 bases between. CDR1 is LNHDA and CDR2 is SQIVND in the germline V gene (reference sequence). CDR3 sequence reads: CASSPTGFAEAFF. The CDR3 bases are TGTGCCAGTAGCCCAACAGGGTTTGCTGAAGCTTTCTTT.

V is TRBV5-1 and J is TRBJ2-2, with D unresolved. This CDR3 region has 14 residues. Trimming stripped 0 bases from V and 0 bases from J, with 3 bases between. Per the germline V gene, CDR1 is SGHRS and CDR2 is YFSETQ. This CDR3 is CASSLVSNTGELFF. The CDR3 region has the DNA TGCGCCAGCAGCTTGGTTTCGAACACCGGGGAGCTGTTTTTT.

This rearrangement joins TRBV10-3 to TRBJ2-7; 14 bases map to TRBD2. CDR3 length: 13 residues. Germline trimming cut 11 bases from V and 6 bases from J; bases unmatched to any gene: 6. CDR1 is ENHRY and CDR2 is SYGVKD in the germline V gene. CDR3 region: CAATGTSGSEQYF. DNA of the CDR3: TGTGCCGCCACCGGGACTAGCGGGAGCGAGCAGTACTTC.

This clonotype was counted between two and nine times. This sequence joins TRBV3-1 and TRBJ2-7, with D possibly TRBD2 on 6 matching bases. V lost 4 bases, J lost 3 bases, and 7 bases lay in between. Per the germline V gene, CDR1 is LGHDT and CDR2 is YNNKEL (reference sequence). The CDR3 has 12 residues. The CDR3 DNA is TGTGCCAGCAGCCGGGGGGTCTACGAGCAGTACTTC. Protein: CASSRGVYEQYF.

The rearrangement links TRBV6-5 to TRBJ1-1; D is undetermined. Germline CDR1 and CDR2: MNHEY and SVGAGI. The CDR3 totals 11 residues. The CDR3 bases are TGTTCGACGGAGATGAACACTGAAGCTTTCTTT. As protein: CSTEMNTEAFF.

The chain has TRBV28 and TRBJ2-1; 9 nucleotides agree with TRBD1. From germline, CDR1 is MDHEN and CDR2 SYDVKM. This CDR3 is 16 amino acids long. The trim removed 6 bases at V and 5 bases at J, leaving 11 bases unmatched. The CDR3 reads CASRTSGTGTNNEQFF. DNA for the CDR3: TGTGCCAGCAGGACCTCCGGGACAGGGACCAACAATGAGCAGTTCTTC. Full variable domain (missing parts from reference TRBV28 and TRBJ2-1): DVKVTQSSRYLVKRTGEKVFLECVQDMDHENMFWYRQDPGLGLRLIYFSYDVKMKEKGDIPEGYSVSREKKERFSLILESASTNQTSMYLCASRTSGTGTNNEQFFGPGTRLTVL.

This clonotype was counted only a few times. The chain carries TRBV15 and TRBJ2-5, with D possibly being TRBD1 (6 bases). The CDR3 covers 17 residues. The V and J ends lost 0 bases and 0 bases respectively, with 14 bases between them. The V gene's germline CDR1 is LNHNV and CDR2 YYDKDF (reference sequence). CDR3 DNA sequence: TGTGCCACCAGCAGAGATGAGGGACAACGAAACCAAGAGACCCAGTACTTC. Translating it yields CATSRDEGQRNQETQYF.

At least ten counts were recorded for this clonotype. V gene TRBV7-2 combines with J gene TRBJ1-2; D is perhaps TRBD1 (5 bases). This CDR3 region has 16 residues. V was clipped by 5 bases and J by 2 bases, with 18 bases between them. CDR1 and CDR2 from the germline V gene are SGHTA and FQGNSA. Here the CDR3 DNA reads TGTGCCAGCAGCCCGGGGGGAGACTTCAAGAACTATGGCTACACCTTC. Translation gives CASSPGGDFKNYGYTF.

V gene TRBV28 combines with J gene TRBJ2-7, with 9 bases aligning to TRBD2. Germline loops: CDR1 MDHEN, CDR2 SYDVKM. The junction had 13 bases not matched to a gene; V was cut back by 3 bases and J by 7 bases. The CDR3 consists of 16 residues. The DNA for the CDR3 is TGTGCCAGCAGTTTCCTCAGGGCGGGAGGGCCGGGGGAGCAGTACTTC. Translation gives CASSFLRAGGPGEQYF. Full variable domain (rest looked up from reference TRBV28 and TRBJ2-7): DVKVTQSSRYLVKRTGEKVFLECVQDMDHENMFWYRQDPGLGLRLIYFSYDVKMKEKGDIPEGYSVSREKKERFSLILESASTNQTSMYLCASSFLRAGGPGEQYFGPGTRLTVT.

This clonotype was observed a single time. It may be a read error: a sequence one base away is much more abundant. J is TRBJ2-1 and V is TRBV6-2 or TRBV6-3; TRBD2 matches at 7 bases. Germline V gene sequence: CDR1 MNHEY, CDR2 SVGEGT. The CDR3 consists of 13 residues. CDR3: CPSSEKGRESQFF. CDR3 coding DNA: TGTCCCAGCAGTGAAAAGGGGAGGGAGAGCCAGTTCTTC.

The V and J genes are TRBV28 and TRBJ1-5, with 11 bases identical to TRBD1. The CDR3 extends over 16 amino acids. Germline-derived CDR1 and CDR2 are MDHEN and SYDVKM. J was trimmed by 5 bases and V by 1 base; bases with no gene match: 4. The DNA for the CDR3 is TGTGCCAGCAGTTTATCCTGGACAGGGGGCGATCAGCCCCAGCATTTT. It yields the protein CASSLSWTGGDQPQHF.

This chain joins TRBV12-3 or TRBV12-4 and TRBJ2-6; weak D call: TRBD1 (5 bases). V lost 0 bases, J lost 0 bases, and 12 bases lay in between. CDR3 length: 18 amino acids. CDR3 residues: CASSLAQVPTSGANVLTF. CDR3 sequence (DNA): TGTGCCAGCAGTTTAGCACAGGTGCCCACCTCTGGGGCCAACGTCCTGACTTTC.

V is TRBV7-9 and J is TRBJ1-2; D is possibly TRBD1 (6 bases). Germline V gene sequence: CDR1 SEHNR, CDR2 FQNEAQ (reference sequence). With 4 bases removed from V and 6 bases from J, the gap between germline ends came to 15 bases. This CDR3 is built from 14 residues. The CDR3 DNA is TGTGCCAGCAGCTCCGGCGCGGGGGGCAATGGCTACACCTTC. Translation: CASSSGAGGNGYTF.

This clonotype has ten or more counts. This chain connects TRBV15 to TRBJ2-4, with D perhaps matching TRBD1 or TRBD2 (5 bases each). CDR1 and CDR2 (germline): LNHNV, YYDKDF (reference sequence). CDR3 length: 15 amino acids. Trimming cost V 5 bases and J 3 bases, with 14 bases left between them. The CDR3 region has the DNA TGTGCCACCAGCGGGGGTAACAACGACAAAAACATTCAGTACTTC. It is translated as CATSGGNNDKNIQYF.

At least ten counts were recorded for this clonotype. The V and J genes are TRBV7-2 and TRBJ2-1, with 7 bases identical to TRBD2. Losses at the gene ends were 2 bases for V and 2 bases for J; bases not matched to a gene: 3. The CDR3 sequence is 15 residues long. Germline lookup yields CDR1 SGHTA and CDR2 FQGNSA. The CDR3 reads CASSLREGPYNEQFF. The DNA of the CDR3 is TGTGCCAGCAGCTTAAGGGAGGGACCCTACAATGAGCAGTTCTTC. The whole variable domain, remainder taken from reference TRBV7-2 and TRBJ2-1, is GAGVSQSPSNKVTEKGKDVELRCDPISGHTALYWYRQSLGQGLEFLIYFQGNSAPDKSGLPSDRFSAERTGGSVSTLTIQRTQQEDSAVYLCASSLREGPYNEQFFGPGTRLTVL.

A note on this clonotype: This may be a read error, as it is one base from a much larger clone. This chain joins TRBV7-4 and TRBJ1-1, with D unclear. There are 14 residues in the CDR3. Looked up from germline, CDR1 is SGHVT and CDR2 is SQSDAQ. V lost 1 base, J lost 1 base, and 7 bases lay in between. CDR3 region: CASSLEEANTEAFF. For the CDR3, the DNA is TGTGCCAGCAGCTTAGAGGAGGCGAACACTGAAGCTTTCTTT.

This clonotype was seen only a few times. The V and J genes are TRBV27 and TRBJ1-4, with D perhaps matching TRBD1 (5 bases). The germline V gene encodes CDR1 MNHEY and CDR2 SMNVEV (reference sequence). The CDR3 totals 14 residues. V dropped 6 bases and J dropped 0 bases, with 8 bases sitting between them. The CDR3: CASRGHATNEKLFF. CDR3 nucleotides: TGTGCCAGCAGAGGACACGCAACTAATGAAAAACTGTTTTTT.